A single sample gave rise to the 14 T cell receptor beta chains below, sequenced in a study of OX40 agonist ivuxolimab in advanced cancers. Profiled with immunoSEQ multiplex PCR; TCRdb holds only in-frame clones, not every one. The sample yields approximately 60,000 clones, around four fifths seen once. This sample comprised CD4+ or CD8+ T cells sorted from blood, obtained in a trial of the OX40 agonist ivuxolimab. The receptors originated from an adult with an advanced solid tumor such as melanoma, head and neck, liver or kidney cancer.

V usage is TRBV5-1 and J usage is TRBJ2-3; TRBD2 aligns across 11 bases. Germline V CDR1 and CDR2: SGHRS, YFSETQ. J gave up 1 base and V 3 bases, and 7 bases lay outside the gene matches. The CDR3 sequence is 17 residues long. CDR3 protein: CASSSVGSGRGTDTQYF. The CDR3 nucleotides read TGCGCCAGCAGCTCAGTGGGTAGCGGGAGGGGCACAGATACGCAGTATTTT.

This clone was counted once. This chain's CDR3 is CATKRGQTNEKLFF. The CDR3 DNA is TGCGCCACCAAGAGGGGACAGACTAATGAAAAACTGTTTTTT. The J gene is TRBJ1-4, the V gene TRBV10-1, with 7 bases identical to TRBD1. Germline values: CDR1 WNHNN, CDR2 SYGVQD (reference sequence). The CDR3 is 14 amino acids. The V gene end was trimmed by 10 bases and the J gene end by 2 bases; junction bases not matched to a gene: 7.

This rearrangement joins TRBV4-1 to TRBJ2-1; 11 nucleotides agree with TRBD2. In germline, CDR1 is MGHRA, CDR2 YSYEKL. The CDR3 consists of 17 residues. The J segment lost 5 bases and the V segment lost 2 bases, leaving 8 bases of the junction unmatched. The CDR3 reads CASSQLLTSGGNNEQFF. Here the CDR3 DNA reads TGCGCCAGCAGCCAACTACTTACTAGCGGGGGCAACAATGAGCAGTTCTTC.

This clone was detected only once. The chain recombines TRBV11-3 with TRBJ2-1, with a possible D match to TRBD1 (5 bases). Trimming removed 5 bases at V and 3 bases at J, with 11 bases between. Germline loops: CDR1 SGHNT, CDR2 YENEEA. The CDR3 runs 14 residues. This chain's CDR3 is CASSTTGVYNEQFF. In nucleotides, the CDR3 is TGTGCCAGCAGCACCACAGGAGTCTACAATGAGCAGTTCTTC. Combining the CDR3 with reference TRBV11-3 and TRBJ2-1 gives the whole variable domain EAGVVQSPRYKIIEKKQPVAFWCNPISGHNTLYWYLQNLGQGPELLIRYENEEAVDDSQLPKDRFSAERLKGVDSTLKIQPAELGDSAVYLCASSTTGVYNEQFFGPGTRLTVL.

The gene calls are TRBV4-1 and TRBJ2-5, with D perhaps matching TRBD1 (6 bases). V was shortened by 0 bases and J by 2 bases, with 19 bases between the two germline ends. Germline-derived CDR1 and CDR2 are MGHRA and YSYEKL. CDR3 size: 18 residues. The CDR3 protein is CASSQELGRPGEQETQYF. CDR3 in DNA: TGCGCCAGCAGCCAAGAACTCGGTCGCCCAGGGGAACAAGAGACCCAGTACTTC.

This sequence joins TRBV4-3 and TRBJ2-1; TRBD1 or TRBD2 may be the D gene (5 bases each). The V gene's germline CDR1 is LGHNA and CDR2 YSLEER. The CDR3 spans 15 residues. V dropped 0 bases and J dropped 1 base, with 7 bases sitting between them. CDR3 protein: CASSQDEGSYNEQFF. In DNA, the CDR3 is TGCGCCAGCAGCCAAGATGAGGGGTCCTACAATGAGCAGTTCTTC.

The chain employs TRBV5-1 and TRBJ1-4, with 8 bases fitting TRBD1. The CDR3 covers 14 residues. From germline, CDR1 is SGHRS and CDR2 YFSETQ. The ends lost 0 bases at V and 7 bases at J; junction bases unmatched: 2. DNA of the CDR3: TGCGCCAGCAGCTTGGGGCAGGGGGCTGAAAAACTGTTTTTT. This encodes CASSLGQGAEKLFF.

This chain uses TRBV11-3 with TRBJ2-2; 10 bases are a match to TRBD1. V trimming: 5 bases; J trimming: 6 bases; junction bases outside the gene matches: 9. The CDR3 runs to 16 residues. Germline CDR1 and CDR2: SGHNT and YENEEA. The CDR3 is CASSPGTGVVAGELFF. The CDR3 DNA follows: TGTGCCAGCAGCCCCGGGACAGGGGTCGTGGCCGGGGAGCTGTTTTTT.

The chain joins TRBV7-2 to TRBJ1-3; D is possibly TRBD1 (6 bases). Per germline, CDR1 SGHTA and CDR2 FQGNSA. The CDR3 is 17 residues long. V dropped 1 base and J dropped 0 bases, with 13 bases sitting between them. CDR3 in amino acids: CASSLGTGAFSGNTIYF. The CDR3 DNA reads TGTGCCAGCAGCTTAGGGACGGGGGCTTTCTCTGGAAACACCATATATTTT.

V usage is TRBV4-3 and J usage is TRBJ2-1, with 12 nucleotides matching TRBD1. Germline V CDR1 and CDR2: LGHNA, YSLEER. Trimming removed 5 bases from V and 4 bases from J; junction bases left unmatched: 9. The CDR3 runs to 17 residues. The CDR3 region has the DNA TGCGCCAGCAGCGTAACCGGGACAGGGGGCGCGTACAATGAGCAGTTCTTC. It translates to CASSVTGTGGAYNEQFF.

The CDR3 spells CASSVDDDRQGLSKPQHF. The CDR3 bases are TGTGCCAGCAGCGTAGATGATGATCGGCAGGGGCTAAGTAAGCCCCAGCATTTT. The chain employs TRBV9 and TRBJ1-5, with D perhaps matching TRBD1 (6 bases). V lost 0 bases, J lost 8 bases, and 24 bases lay in between. The CDR3 runs 18 residues. Germline V gives CDR1 SGDLS, CDR2 YYNGEE.

V and J are TRBV11-3 and TRBJ2-3; the D is unclear. The germline CDR1 and CDR2 sequences are SGHNT and YENEEA. Trimming took 3 bases from V and 2 from J, leaving 9 bases between them. The CDR3 has 14 amino acids. CDR3 DNA sequence: TGTGCCAGCAGCTTCTCGCGGTCCACAGATACGCAGTATTTT. Protein sequence: CASSFSRSTDTQYF.

The rearrangement joins TRBV7-3 to TRBJ2-2, with unresolved D. The V gene's germline CDR1 is SGHTA and CDR2 FQGTGA. This CDR3 has 14 residues. Trimming cost V 8 bases and J 0 bases, with 10 bases left between them. The CDR3, as DNA: TGTGCCAGCCGAAGACTGACGAACACCGGGGAGCTGTTTTTT. Protein sequence: CASRRLTNTGELFF.

The rearrangement joins TRBV25-1 to TRBJ1-1; D not resolved. This CDR3 has 11 amino acids. Trimming stripped 6 bases from V and 8 bases from J, with 10 bases between. Germline CDR1 reads MGHDK; CDR2 reads SYGVNS. In DNA, the CDR3 is TGTGCCAGCAGCAACAGAATCGAAGCTTTCTTT. Its protein is CASSNRIEAFF.